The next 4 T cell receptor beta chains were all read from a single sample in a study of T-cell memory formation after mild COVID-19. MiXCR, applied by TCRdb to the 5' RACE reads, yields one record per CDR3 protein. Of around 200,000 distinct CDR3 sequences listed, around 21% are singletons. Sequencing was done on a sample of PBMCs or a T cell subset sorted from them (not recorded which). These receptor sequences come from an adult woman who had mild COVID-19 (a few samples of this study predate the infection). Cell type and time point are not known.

CDR3 nucleotides: TGTGCCAGCAGCCCCCCGGACAGTTACAATGAGCAGTTCTTC. Protein product: CASSPPDSYNEQFF. This chain connects TRBV7-9 to TRBJ2-1; a weak D match, TRBD1 (6 bases). Germline V gives CDR1 SEHNR, CDR2 FQNEAQ (reference sequence). The V end lost 5 bases, the J end lost 4 bases, and 12 bases lay between the germline ends. There are 14 residues in the CDR3.

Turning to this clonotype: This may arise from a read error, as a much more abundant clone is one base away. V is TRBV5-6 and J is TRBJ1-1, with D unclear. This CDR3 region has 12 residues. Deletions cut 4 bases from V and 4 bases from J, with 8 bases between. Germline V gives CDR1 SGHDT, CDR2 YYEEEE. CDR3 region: CASSGRSTEAFF. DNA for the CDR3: TGTGCCAGCAGCGGGAGGAGCACTGAAGCTTTCTTT.

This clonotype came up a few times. CDR3 sequence reads: CASKDLLASGANNEQFF. DNA of the CDR3: TGTGCCAGCAAGGACCTACTAGCTAGCGGGGCCAACAATGAGCAGTTCTTC. V usage is TRBV6-2 or TRBV6-3 and J usage is TRBJ2-1; 9 bases agree with TRBD2. Germline trimming cut 7 bases from V and 5 bases from J; bases unmatched to any gene: 15. CDR1 MNHEY and CDR2 SVGEGT come from the germline V gene. The CDR3 is made up of 17 amino acids.

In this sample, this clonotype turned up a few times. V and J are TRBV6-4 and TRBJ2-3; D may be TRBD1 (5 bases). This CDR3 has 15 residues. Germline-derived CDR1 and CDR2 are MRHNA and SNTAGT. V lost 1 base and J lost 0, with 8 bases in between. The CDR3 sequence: CASSDYGASTDTQYF. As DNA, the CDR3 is TGTGCCAGCAGTGACTATGGGGCTAGCACAGATACGCAGTATTTT.